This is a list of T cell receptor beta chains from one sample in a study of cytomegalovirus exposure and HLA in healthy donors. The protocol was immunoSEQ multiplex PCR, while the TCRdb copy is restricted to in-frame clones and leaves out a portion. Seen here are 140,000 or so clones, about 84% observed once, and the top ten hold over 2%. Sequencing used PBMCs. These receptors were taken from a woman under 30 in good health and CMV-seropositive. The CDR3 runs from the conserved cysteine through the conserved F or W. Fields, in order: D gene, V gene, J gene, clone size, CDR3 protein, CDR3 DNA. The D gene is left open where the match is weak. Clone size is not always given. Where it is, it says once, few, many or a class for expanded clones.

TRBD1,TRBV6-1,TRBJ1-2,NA,CASSQGAGGYTF,TGTGCCAGCAGCCAGGGGGCTGGGGGCTACACCTTC
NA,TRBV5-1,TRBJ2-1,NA,CASSLVSQGSDEQFF,TGCGCCAGCAGCTTGGTGTCGCAGGGGTCGGATGAGCAGTTCTTC
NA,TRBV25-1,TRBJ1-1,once,CASNPGVVSTEAFF,TGTGCCAGCAACCCTGGAGTGGTGAGCACTGAAGCTTTCTTT
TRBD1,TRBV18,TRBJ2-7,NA,CASSFGQGAGYEQYF,TGTGCCAGCTCATTCGGACAGGGAGCAGGCTACGAGCAGTACTTC
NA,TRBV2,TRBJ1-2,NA,CASSSSPYALYGYTF,TGTGCCAGCAGCTCATCCCCGTATGCCCTATATGGCTACACCTTC
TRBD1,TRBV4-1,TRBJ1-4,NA,CASSQDEGTGDQKLFF,TGCGCCAGCAGCCAAGATGAAGGGACAGGGGATCAAAAACTGTTTTTT
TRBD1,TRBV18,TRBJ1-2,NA,CASSPRQGSYGYTF,TGTGCCAGCTCACCAAGACAGGGGAGCTATGGCTACACCTTC
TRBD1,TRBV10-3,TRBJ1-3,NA,CAITRGTSGNTIYF,TGTGCCATCACCAGGGGGACCTCTGGAAACACCATATATTTT
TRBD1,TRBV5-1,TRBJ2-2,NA,CASSPQGATRTGELFF,TGCGCCAGCAGCCCACAGGGGGCTACGAGGACCGGGGAGCTGTTTTTT
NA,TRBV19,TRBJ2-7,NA,CASSATVSYEQYF,TGTGCCAGTAGTGCGACAGTCTCCTACGAGCAGTACTTC
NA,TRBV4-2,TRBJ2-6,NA,CASSQELVGTSGANVLTF,TGTGCCAGCAGCCAAGAACTGGTAGGGACATCTGGGGCCAACGTCCTGACTTTC